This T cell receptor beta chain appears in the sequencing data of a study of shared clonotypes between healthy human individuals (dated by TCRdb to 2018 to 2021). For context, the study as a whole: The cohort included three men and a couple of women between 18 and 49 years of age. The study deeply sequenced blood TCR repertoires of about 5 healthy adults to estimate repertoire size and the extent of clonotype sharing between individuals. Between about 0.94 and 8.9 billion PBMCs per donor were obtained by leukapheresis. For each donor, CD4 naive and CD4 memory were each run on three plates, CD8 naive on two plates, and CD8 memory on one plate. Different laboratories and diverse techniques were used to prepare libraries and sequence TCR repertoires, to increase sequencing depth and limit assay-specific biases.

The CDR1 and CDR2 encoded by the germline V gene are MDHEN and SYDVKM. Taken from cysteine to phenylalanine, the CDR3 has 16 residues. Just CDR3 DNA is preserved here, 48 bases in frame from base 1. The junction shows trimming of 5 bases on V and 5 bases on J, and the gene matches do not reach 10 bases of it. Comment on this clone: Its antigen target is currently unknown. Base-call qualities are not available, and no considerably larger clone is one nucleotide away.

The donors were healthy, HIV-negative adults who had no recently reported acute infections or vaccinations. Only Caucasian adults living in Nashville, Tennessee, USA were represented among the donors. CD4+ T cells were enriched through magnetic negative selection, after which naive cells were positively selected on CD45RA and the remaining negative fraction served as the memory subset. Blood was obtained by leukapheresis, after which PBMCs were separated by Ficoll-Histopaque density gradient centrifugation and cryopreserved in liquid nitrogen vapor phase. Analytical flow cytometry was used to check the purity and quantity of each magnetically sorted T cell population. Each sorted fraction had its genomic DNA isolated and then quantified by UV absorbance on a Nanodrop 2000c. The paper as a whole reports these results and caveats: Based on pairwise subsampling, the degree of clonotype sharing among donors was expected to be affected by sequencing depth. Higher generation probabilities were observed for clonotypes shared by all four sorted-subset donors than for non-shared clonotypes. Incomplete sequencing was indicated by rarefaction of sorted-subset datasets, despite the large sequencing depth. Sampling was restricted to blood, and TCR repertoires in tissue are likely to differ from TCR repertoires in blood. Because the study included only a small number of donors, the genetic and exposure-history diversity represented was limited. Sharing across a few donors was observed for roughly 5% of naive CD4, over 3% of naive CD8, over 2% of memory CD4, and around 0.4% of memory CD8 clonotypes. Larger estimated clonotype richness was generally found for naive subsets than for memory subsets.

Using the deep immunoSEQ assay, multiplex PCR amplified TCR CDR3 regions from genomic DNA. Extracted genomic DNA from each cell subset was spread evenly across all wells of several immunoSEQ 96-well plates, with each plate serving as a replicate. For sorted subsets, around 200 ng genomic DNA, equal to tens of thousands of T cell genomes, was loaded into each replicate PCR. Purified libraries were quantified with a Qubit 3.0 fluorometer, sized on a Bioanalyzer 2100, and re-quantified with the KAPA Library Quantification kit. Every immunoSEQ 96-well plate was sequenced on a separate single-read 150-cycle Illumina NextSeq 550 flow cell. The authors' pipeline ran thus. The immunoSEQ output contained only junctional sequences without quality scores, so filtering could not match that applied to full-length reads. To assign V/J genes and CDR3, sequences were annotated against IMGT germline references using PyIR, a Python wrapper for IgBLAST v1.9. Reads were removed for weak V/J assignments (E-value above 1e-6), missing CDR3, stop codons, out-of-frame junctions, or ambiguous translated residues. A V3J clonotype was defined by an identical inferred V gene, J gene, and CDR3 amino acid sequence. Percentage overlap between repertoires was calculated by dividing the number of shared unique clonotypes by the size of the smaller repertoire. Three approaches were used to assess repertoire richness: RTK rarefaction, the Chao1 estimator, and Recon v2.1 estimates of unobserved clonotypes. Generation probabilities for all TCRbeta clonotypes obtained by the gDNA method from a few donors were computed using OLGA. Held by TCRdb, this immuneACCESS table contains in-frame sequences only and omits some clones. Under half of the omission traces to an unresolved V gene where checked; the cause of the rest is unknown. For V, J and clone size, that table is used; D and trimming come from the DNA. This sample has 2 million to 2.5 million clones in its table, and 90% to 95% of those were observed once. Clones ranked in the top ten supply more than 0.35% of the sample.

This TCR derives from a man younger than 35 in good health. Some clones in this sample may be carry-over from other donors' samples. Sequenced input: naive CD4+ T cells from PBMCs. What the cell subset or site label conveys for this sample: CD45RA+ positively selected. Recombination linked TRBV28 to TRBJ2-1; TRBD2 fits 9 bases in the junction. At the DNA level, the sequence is TGTGCCAGCAGTAGCCAGAGGCTAGCGGGAAACAATGAGCAGTTCTTC. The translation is CASSSQRLAGNNEQFF.